What follows is one T cell receptor (beta chain) and its context. Original data processing: ImmunoSEQ output lacked quality scores and full-length reads, limiting matched filtering. Here immunoSEQ multiplex PCR was the method, and the copy in TCRdb shows in-frame clones only, minus some. Clone size and V and J calls were adopted from that table, with D and trimming inferred from the DNA. The sample gives 2 million to 2.5 million clones, 90% to 95% of which show up once; 0.35% to 0.5% is in the top ten. This sample stems from a study of shared clonotypes between healthy human individuals. V lost 2 bases to trimming and J lost 13 bases, with 9 bases between them. CDR3 length: 11 residues. CDR1 and CDR2 from the germline V gene are SNHLY and FYNNEI.

Sequences were obtained from naive CD4+ T cells from PBMCs. Subset of the sample: CD45RA+ positively selected. This rearrangement joins TRBV2 to TRBJ2-4; weak D call: TRBD1 (6 bases). The clonotype comes from a man younger than 35 in good health. Some clones in this sample may be carry-over from other donors' samples. CDR3 nucleotides: TGTGCCAGCAGTGAAACGGGACACCAGTACTTC. Amino acids: CASSETGHQYF.